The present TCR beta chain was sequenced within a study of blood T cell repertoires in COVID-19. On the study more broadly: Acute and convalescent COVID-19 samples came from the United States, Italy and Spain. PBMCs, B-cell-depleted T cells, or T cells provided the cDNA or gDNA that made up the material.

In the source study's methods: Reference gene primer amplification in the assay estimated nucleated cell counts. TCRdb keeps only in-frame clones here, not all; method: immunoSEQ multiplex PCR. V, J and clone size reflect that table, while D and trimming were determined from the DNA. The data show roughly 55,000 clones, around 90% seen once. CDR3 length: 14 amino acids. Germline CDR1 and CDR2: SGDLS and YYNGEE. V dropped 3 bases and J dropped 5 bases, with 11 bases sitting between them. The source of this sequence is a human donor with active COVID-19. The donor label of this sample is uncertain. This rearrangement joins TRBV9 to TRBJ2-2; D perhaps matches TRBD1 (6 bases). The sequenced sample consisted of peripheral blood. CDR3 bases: TGTGCCAGCAGCGCAAGACAGGCGACCGGGGAGCTGTTTTTT. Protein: CASSARQATGELFF.